The entry that follows covers one T cell receptor (beta chain) sequence. Sequencing used immunoSEQ multiplex PCR; TCRdb keeps in-frame clones, though not all of them. The sample contains under 150,000 clones, around 95% of which appear only once. The data are from a study of T cell changes during pregnancy in multiple sclerosis. Germline lookup yields CDR1 SGHRS and CDR2 YFSETQ. Germline trimming cut 1 base from V and 7 bases from J; bases unmatched to any gene: 4. This CDR3 has 14 amino acids. This rearrangement joins TRBV5-1 to TRBJ1-4; TRBD1 matches at 7 bases. The receptor's source is a female donor with multiple sclerosis, enrolled in a pregnancy study. The sequencing here drew on peripheral blood, taken after pregnancy. CDR3 sequence (DNA): TGCGCCAGCAGCTTGACAGGGGCCGGTGAAAAACTGTTTTTT. This encodes CASSLTGAGEKLFF.